This T cell receptor beta chain emerged from a study of T cell responses to AZD1222 COVID-19 vaccine. Study observations and caveats: Per reports, nearly half of all spike-specific TCRs target regions that are unmutated in variants. All repertoire sampling was performed exclusively after the peak T cell response. The donor cohort was predominantly white British with a female majority, and clonal diversity may have been underestimated. At baseline, seropositivity was found in only 6 or 7 AZD1222 recipients.

As regards this clone: Its cognate antigen is unknown.

With 3 bases removed from V and 0 bases from J, the gap between germline ends came to 8 bases. This CDR3 is built from 15 residues. CDR1 is MNHEY and CDR2 is SVGAGI in the germline V gene. Sequencing was performed with immunoSEQ multiplex PCR; in TCRdb, only in-frame clones are kept and a portion is missing. The table has around 110,000 clones, roughly 92% seen once. This TCR was sampled from an adult who received the AZD1222 COVID-19 vaccine. This rearrangement joins TRBV6-5 to TRBJ2-2; no definite D call. The specimen comprised peripheral blood, sampled 28 days after the second AZD1222 dose. The CDR3 protein is CASSYGKTNTGELFF. The CDR3 DNA is TGTGCCAGCAGTTATGGGAAGACGAACACCGGGGAGCTGTTTTTT.